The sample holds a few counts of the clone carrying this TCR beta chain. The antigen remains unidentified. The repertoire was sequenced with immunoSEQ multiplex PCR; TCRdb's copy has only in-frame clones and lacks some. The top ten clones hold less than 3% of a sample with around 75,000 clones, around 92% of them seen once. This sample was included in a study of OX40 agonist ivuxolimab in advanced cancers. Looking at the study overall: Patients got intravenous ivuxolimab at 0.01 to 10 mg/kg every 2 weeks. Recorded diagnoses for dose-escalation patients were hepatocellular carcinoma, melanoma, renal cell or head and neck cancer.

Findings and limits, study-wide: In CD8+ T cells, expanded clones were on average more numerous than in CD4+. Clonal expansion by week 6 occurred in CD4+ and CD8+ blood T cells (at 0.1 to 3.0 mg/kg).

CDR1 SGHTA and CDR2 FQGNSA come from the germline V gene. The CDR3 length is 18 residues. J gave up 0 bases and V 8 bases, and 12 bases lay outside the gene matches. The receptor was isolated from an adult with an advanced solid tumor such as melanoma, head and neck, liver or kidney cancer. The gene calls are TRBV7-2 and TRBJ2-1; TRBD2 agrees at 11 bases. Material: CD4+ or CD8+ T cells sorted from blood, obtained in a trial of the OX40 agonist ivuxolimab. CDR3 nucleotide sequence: TGTGCCAGCGTACTAGCGGGAGTCACAGGGTCCTCCTACAATGAGCAGTTCTTC. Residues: CASVLAGVTGSSYNEQFF.